This note documents a single T cell receptor (beta chain) sequence. Only in-frame clones appear in the TCRdb table, and some are missing; sequencing was by immunoSEQ multiplex PCR. Among about 420,000 clones, around 90% were seen once, and the ten largest hold more than 0.7%. These data belong to a study of blood T cell repertoires in COVID-19. The wider study: T cells, B-cell-depleted T cells, or PBMCs provided the cDNA or gDNA that served as material.

Germline V CDR1 and CDR2: MNHEY, SVGAGI. V was pared by 8 bases and J by 4 bases, with 7 bases of the junction left unmatched. This CDR3 has 14 residues. The Seattle patients joined while their infection was active and were tracked longitudinally afterward. This chain uses TRBV6-5 with TRBJ2-1; 8 bases match TRBD1. The sequence derives from a man between 18 and 29 years old with COVID-19, enrolled during active disease. Sequencing was done on a sample of peripheral blood. CDR3 loop: CASGKGQEYNEQFF. In DNA, the CDR3 is TGTGCCAGCGGGAAGGGACAGGAGTACAATGAGCAGTTCTTC.